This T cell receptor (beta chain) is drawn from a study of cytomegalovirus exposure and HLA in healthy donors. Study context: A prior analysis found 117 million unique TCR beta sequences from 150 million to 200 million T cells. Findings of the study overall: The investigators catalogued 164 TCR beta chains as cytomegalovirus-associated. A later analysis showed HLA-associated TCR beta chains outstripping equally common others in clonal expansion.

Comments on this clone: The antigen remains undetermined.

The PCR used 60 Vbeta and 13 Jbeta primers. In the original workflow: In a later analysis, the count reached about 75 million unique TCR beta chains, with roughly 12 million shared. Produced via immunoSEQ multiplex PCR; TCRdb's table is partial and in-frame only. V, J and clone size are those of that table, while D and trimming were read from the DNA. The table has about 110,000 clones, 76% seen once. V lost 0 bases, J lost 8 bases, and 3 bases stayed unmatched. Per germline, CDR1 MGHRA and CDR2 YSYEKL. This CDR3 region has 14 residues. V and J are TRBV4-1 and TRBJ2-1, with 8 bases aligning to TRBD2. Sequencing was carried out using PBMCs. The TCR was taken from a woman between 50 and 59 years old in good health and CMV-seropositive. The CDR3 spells CASSQEAGDDEQFF. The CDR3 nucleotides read TGCGCCAGCAGCCAAGAAGCGGGAGACGATGAGCAGTTCTTC.